Described below is a single TCR beta chain sequence and its context. Its antigen is currently unknown. This may arise from a read error, as a much more abundant clone is one base away. CDR1 and CDR2 (germline): DFQATT, SNEGSKA (reference sequence). The CDR3 is made up of 16 amino acids. The sample originates from a study of molecular identifiers for immune sequencing clone quantification. General study points: Investigators reportedly could detect spiked Jurkat TCR RNA from one cell among approximately 1.1 million naive cells. Clones above 20 RNA copies contained over 97% of effector molecules and under 1% of naive molecules.

Via MiXCR, TCRdb re-called the PCR reads, giving one row per CDR3 protein. The sample yields under 800,000 distinct CDR3 sequences, about 25% seen once. The source material was naive CD8+ T cells from blood, with Jurkat cell RNA spiked in. The sample's subset: FACS-sorted CD8+CD4-CCR7+CD45RA+ naive T cells. V gene TRBV20-1 combines with J gene TRBJ1-1; 7 bases match TRBD1. The sequence was collected from a human donor in good health. Some libraries in this study had Jurkat cell RNA spiked in. CDR3 residues: CSAGRVTGAMNIEAFF. DNA of the CDR3: TGCAGTGCTGGCCGGGTTACAGGGGCCATGAACATTGAAGCTTTCTTT.